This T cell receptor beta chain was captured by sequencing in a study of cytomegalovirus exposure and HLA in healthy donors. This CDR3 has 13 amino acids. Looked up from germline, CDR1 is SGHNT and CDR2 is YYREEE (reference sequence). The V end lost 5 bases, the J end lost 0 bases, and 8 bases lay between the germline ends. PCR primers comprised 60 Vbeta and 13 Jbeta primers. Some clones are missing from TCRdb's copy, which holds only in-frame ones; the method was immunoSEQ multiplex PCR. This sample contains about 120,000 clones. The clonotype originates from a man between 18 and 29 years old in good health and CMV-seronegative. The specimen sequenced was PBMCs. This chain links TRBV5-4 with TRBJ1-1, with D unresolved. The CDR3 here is CASRTGMNTEAFF. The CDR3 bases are TGTGCCAGCAGAACGGGGATGAACACTGAAGCTTTCTTT.